Listed below are T cell receptor beta chains from one sample, sequenced in a study of OX40 agonist ivuxolimab in advanced cancers. TCRdb keeps only in-frame clones here, not all; method: immunoSEQ multiplex PCR. Of 90,000 to 100,000 clones listed, roughly 95% are singletons. The sequencing used CD4+ or CD8+ T cells sorted from blood, collected in a trial of the OX40 agonist ivuxolimab. The source is an adult with an advanced solid tumor such as melanoma, head and neck, liver or kidney cancer. Each CDR3 is given with its conserved first and last residue. Fields, in order: J gene, clone size, D gene, V gene, CDR3 protein, CDR3 DNA. A D gene is named only where the DNA matches it firmly. Clone sizes are given selectively: once, few, many, or a class where the clone is expanded.

j_gene: TRBJ1-1
abundance: .
d_gene: .
v_gene: TRBV15
CDR3aa: CATSLGRRTEAFF
CDR3nt: TGTGCCACCAGCCTCGGGAGGAGGACTGAAGCTTTCTTT

j_gene: TRBJ2-5
abundance: .
d_gene: .
v_gene: TRBV27
CDR3aa: CASSLNLWGETQYF
CDR3nt: TGTGCCAGCAGTTTAAACTTGTGGGGAGAGACCCAGTACTTC

j_gene: TRBJ1-3
abundance: .
d_gene: TRBD1
v_gene: TRBV27
CDR3aa: CASSLQGGGNTIYF
CDR3nt: TGTGCCAGCAGCCTCCAGGGGGGCGGAAACACCATATATTTT

j_gene: TRBJ2-7
abundance: .
d_gene: .
v_gene: TRBV7-6
CDR3aa: CASSLEPLKYEQYF
CDR3nt: TGTGCCAGCAGCTTAGAGCCCCTAAAGTACGAGCAGTACTTC

j_gene: TRBJ2-7
abundance: .
d_gene: TRBD2
v_gene: TRBV4-3
CDR3aa: CASSQDRASGLTYEQYF
CDR3nt: TGCGCCAGCAGCCAAGATCGTGCTAGCGGGCTCACCTACGAGCAGTACTTC

j_gene: TRBJ2-5
abundance: .
d_gene: TRBD2
v_gene: TRBV6-5
CDR3aa: CASTPGGDETQYF
CDR3nt: TGTGCCAGCACCCCGGGAGGGGACGAGACCCAGTACTTC

j_gene: TRBJ2-2
abundance: once
d_gene: TRBD2
v_gene: TRBV5-3
CDR3aa: CARSSSGSGRFGGELFF
CDR3nt: TGTGCCAGAAGCTCCTCTGGTAGCGGGAGATTCGGCGGGGAGCTGTTTTTT

j_gene: TRBJ2-7
abundance: .
d_gene: .
v_gene: TRBV5-1
CDR3aa: CASSLAGSYEQYF
CDR3nt: TGCGCCAGCAGCTTGGCGGGGTCCTACGAGCAGTACTTC

j_gene: TRBJ2-7
abundance: .
d_gene: .
v_gene: TRBV7-9
CDR3aa: CASSFREYNEQYF
CDR3nt: TGTGCCAGCAGCTTTCGAGAGTACAACGAGCAGTACTTC

j_gene: TRBJ2-7
abundance: .
d_gene: TRBD2
v_gene: TRBV9
CDR3aa: CASGDHSRGGLMEQYF
CDR3nt: TGTGCCAGCGGCGACCACTCGCGGGGGGGCCTGATGGAGCAGTACTTC

j_gene: TRBJ2-3
abundance: .
d_gene: .
v_gene: TRBV28
CDR3aa: CASMVGGSTDTQYF
CDR3nt: TGTGCCAGCATGGTGGGGGGTAGCACAGATACGCAGTATTTT

j_gene: TRBJ1-2
abundance: .
d_gene: TRBD1
v_gene: TRBV4-1
CDR3aa: CASSLTGEANYGYTF
CDR3nt: TGCGCCAGCAGCCTCACAGGGGAAGCTAACTATGGCTACACCTTC

j_gene: TRBJ2-7
abundance: .
d_gene: TRBD1
v_gene: TRBV2
CDR3aa: CAIPSSDPGQGPYEQYF
CDR3nt: TGTGCCATCCCAAGCTCGGATCCGGGACAGGGGCCCTACGAGCAGTACTTC

j_gene: TRBJ2-7
abundance: .
d_gene: TRBD1
v_gene: TRBV7-2
CDR3aa: CASSIMDRGPRSSYEQYF
CDR3nt: TGTGCCAGCAGCATAATGGACAGGGGTCCCAGGAGCTCCTACGAGCAGTACTTC

j_gene: TRBJ1-2
abundance: .
d_gene: .
v_gene: TRBV15
CDR3aa: CATSRDWGQAANYGYTF
CDR3nt: TGTGCCACCAGCAGAGATTGGGGCCAGGCAGCTAACTATGGCTACACCTTC

j_gene: TRBJ2-1
abundance: .
d_gene: .
v_gene: TRBV4-1
CDR3aa: CASRPEANNEQFF
CDR3nt: TGCGCCAGCAGGCCGGAGGCAAACAATGAGCAGTTCTTC

j_gene: TRBJ2-1
abundance: .
d_gene: .
v_gene: TRBV4-3
CDR3aa: CASSQDASGSYNEQFF
CDR3nt: TGCGCCAGCAGCCAAGATGCCAGCGGGTCCTACAATGAGCAGTTCTTC

j_gene: TRBJ1-6
abundance: .
d_gene: .
v_gene: TRBV30
CDR3aa: CAWSVSPSGGELHF
CDR3nt: TGTGCCTGGAGTGTATCCCCCTCGGGGGGGGAACTCCACTTT

j_gene: TRBJ1-5
abundance: .
d_gene: .
v_gene: TRBV27
CDR3aa: CASSWAGRQPQHF
CDR3nt: TGTGCCAGCAGTTGGGCAGGGCGTCAGCCCCAGCATTTT

j_gene: TRBJ2-1
abundance: .
d_gene: .
v_gene: TRBV19
CDR3aa: CASSPVPFSYNEQFF
CDR3nt: TGTGCCAGTAGTCCGGTCCCGTTCTCCTACAATGAGCAGTTCTTC

j_gene: TRBJ2-2
abundance: .
d_gene: TRBD2
v_gene: TRBV4-1
CDR3aa: CASRTSGSDTGELFF
CDR3nt: TGCGCCAGCAGGACTAGCGGGAGTGACACCGGGGAGCTGTTTTTT

j_gene: TRBJ2-7
abundance: .
d_gene: .
v_gene: TRBV5-1
CDR3aa: CASSLASSYEQYF
CDR3nt: TGCGCCAGCAGCTTGGCTAGTTCGTACGAGCAGTACTTC

j_gene: TRBJ2-5
abundance: .
d_gene: TRBD1
v_gene: TRBV28
CDR3aa: CASSPYLTGVEETQYF
CDR3nt: TGTGCCAGCAGTCCCTACTTGACAGGGGTGGAGGAGACCCAGTACTTC